This passage covers 32 T cell receptor beta chains from one sample sequenced in a study of vaccination and CD4 T cells after COVID-19. The Oncomine TCR Beta short-read assay was what sequenced the DNA obtained from cultured CD4+ T cells. From cultured CD4+ T cells, genomic DNA was extracted. TCRdb reanalysed the PCR reads using MiXCR and keeps one entry per CDR3 protein. The data contain around 10,000 distinct CDR3 sequences, roughly 27% of them singletons. The antigens of these receptors remain unknown. Treatment in this sample: roughly 11-day PBMC culture with coronavirus spike peptide pools or control peptides (ViraFEST assay). According to the study, CD4+ T cells from the unexposed donor were gathered ahead of the COVID-19 pandemic (2011-2018). Sequenced sample: CD4+ T cells from blood, cultured in vitro. These receptors were obtained from a human donor in good health.

The chain has TRBV20-1 and TRBJ2-1, with 7 bases matching TRBD1. J gave up 6 bases and V 3 bases, and 11 bases lay outside the gene matches. Germline V CDR1 and CDR2: DFQATT, SNEGSKA (reference sequence). The CDR3 contains 15 residues. This CDR3 is CSARKIDRDGNEQFF. DNA for the CDR3: TGCAGTGCTAGGAAGATTGACAGGGACGGCAATGAGCAGTTCTTC.

This clonotype was detected only a few times. The chain is built from TRBV19 and TRBJ1-5; D is possibly TRBD1 (5 bases). The CDR3 has 15 residues. V was trimmed by 5 bases and J by 4 bases, leaving 15 bases between them. Germline CDR1 LNHDA, CDR2 SQIVND (reference sequence). In DNA form, the CDR3 reads TGTGCCAGTAGTTCGAGGTCCAGGGATAATCAGCCCCAGCATTTT. The encoded protein is CASSSRSRDNQPQHF.

The chain employs TRBV25-1 and TRBJ1-2; D gene uncertain. The CDR3 is 16 amino acids. The V end was cut by 4 bases, the J end by 7 bases, with 22 bases between. Germline-derived CDR1 and CDR2 are MGHDK and SYGVNS. CDR3 nucleotides: TGTGCCAGCAGTGGAAATCGAGGGTTAAGGTCTAGTGGCTACACCTTC. It encodes CASSGNRGLRSSGYTF.

The chain has TRBV11-2 and TRBJ2-7; the match to TRBD2 covers 8 bases. The V gene's germline CDR1 is SGHAT and CDR2 FQNNGV. V gave up 1 base and J gave up 3 bases; unmatched junction bases: 8. The CDR3 covers 16 residues. Here the CDR3 reads CASSLASGLAGYEQYF. The CDR3 DNA sequence: TGTGCCAGCAGCTTAGCCTCGGGTCTAGCGGGCTACGAGCAGTACTTC.

The chain recombines TRBV27 with TRBJ2-1; D is unclear. CDR1 is MNHEY and CDR2 is SMNVEV in the germline V gene (reference sequence). Deletions cut 6 bases from V and 4 bases from J, with 10 bases between. This CDR3 spans 13 amino acids. The CDR3 loop reads CASSKRSYNEQFF. The CDR3 DNA reads TGTGCCAGCAGCAAACGGAGTTACAATGAGCAGTTCTTC.

The chain carries TRBV2 and TRBJ1-1; no reliable D call. Trimming took 4 bases from V and 5 from J, leaving 11 bases between them. This CDR3 contains 13 residues. CDR1 and CDR2 (germline): SNHLY, FYNNEI. CDR3 nucleotide sequence: TGTGCCAGCAGTGGGGAGGAGAGGACTGAAGCTTTCTTT. Translated: CASSGEERTEAFF.

The chain links TRBV9 to TRBJ1-2; D is unresolved. The CDR3 runs 13 residues. Germline CDR1 and CDR2: SGDLS and YYNGEE. V was clipped by 3 bases and J by 6 bases, with 12 bases between them. The DNA for the CDR3 is TGTGCCAGCAGCGCCCCATTTCATAATGGCTACACCTTC. This translates into CASSAPFHNGYTF.

This clonotype has a handful of counts. V is TRBV7-8 and J is TRBJ2-7; 13 bases are a match to TRBD2. Germline trimming cut 1 base from V and 6 bases from J; bases unmatched to any gene: 3. Germline assignment: CDR1 SGHVS and CDR2 FQNEAQ. CDR3 length: 15 residues. The CDR3 nucleotides are TGTGCCAGCAGCTTAGGGACTAGCGGGAGTTCCGAGCAGTACTTC. Encoded protein: CASSLGTSGSSEQYF.

The chain carries TRBV20-1 and TRBJ2-1, with 11 bases that match TRBD2. The germline CDR1 and CDR2 sequences are DFQATT and SNEGSKA (reference sequence). CDR3 size: 14 residues. V dropped 8 bases and J dropped 8; count of bases not matched to a gene: 11. CDR3 sequence: CSTPRLAGRDEQFF. The CDR3 DNA reads as TGCAGTACGCCACGACTAGCGGGGAGGGATGAGCAGTTCTTC.

This chain joins TRBV6-2 or TRBV6-3 and TRBJ2-1; 10 bases are a match to TRBD2. This CDR3 region has 16 residues. Germline loops: CDR1 MNHEY, CDR2 SVGEGT. V trimming: 6 bases; J trimming: 6 bases; junction bases outside the gene matches: 11. CDR3 sequence reads: CASSRSSGGGANEQFF. In DNA form, the CDR3 reads TGTGCCAGCAGCCGGTCTAGCGGGGGTGGAGCCAATGAGCAGTTCTTC.

This sequence joins TRBV24-1 and TRBJ2-7; 7 nucleotides line up with TRBD2. The germline V gene encodes CDR1 KGHDR and CDR2 SFDVKD. CDR3 size: 16 residues. V was pared by 4 bases and J by 6 bases, with 14 bases of the junction left unmatched. CDR3 sequence (DNA): TGTGCCACCAGTGACGCCATGGGAGGGACGGACCCCGAGCAGTACTTC. This sequence encodes CATSDAMGGTDPEQYF.

V gene TRBV18 combines with J gene TRBJ1-1, with D unresolved. The CDR3 extends over 14 amino acids. From germline, CDR1 is KGHSH and CDR2 LQKENI. V was trimmed by 2 bases and J by 6 bases, leaving 13 bases between them. The CDR3 DNA reads TGTGCCAGCTCACCATTCTGGACGGCGGCTGAAGCTTTCTTT. It yields the protein CASSPFWTAAEAFF.

The chain links TRBV5-1 to TRBJ1-1; D perhaps matches TRBD1 (5 bases). Germline V lookup: CDR1 SGHRS, CDR2 YFSETQ. CDR3 length: 15 residues. Trimming cost V 0 bases and J 6 bases, with 15 bases left between them. The CDR3 region is CASSLEGGEPSEAFF. Written as DNA, the CDR3 is TGCGCCAGCAGCTTGGAGGGAGGGGAGCCCTCTGAAGCTTTCTTT.

This rearrangement joins TRBV11-2 to TRBJ1-2; D unresolved. The V and J ends lost 2 bases and 4 bases respectively, with 14 bases between them. The CDR3 covers 15 residues. Per the germline V gene, CDR1 is SGHAT and CDR2 is FQNNGV. Here the CDR3 reads CASSLFIGSGYGYTF. For the CDR3, the DNA is TGTGCCAGCAGCTTATTTATAGGGTCTGGCTATGGCTACACCTTC.

The chain recombines TRBV20-1 with TRBJ2-7; 9 bases fit TRBD2. Trimming at V came to 2 bases and at J to 7 bases, leaving 3 bases not matched to a gene. Germline lookup yields CDR1 DFQATT and CDR2 SNEGSKA (reference sequence). CDR3 size: 12 residues. The CDR3 loop reads CSARWLAGEQYF. CDR3 nucleotides: TGCAGTGCTAGATGGCTAGCGGGAGAGCAGTACTTC.

The CDR3 is CASSQIPSNYGYTF. CDR3 coding DNA: TGCGCCAGCAGCCAAATTCCGTCTAACTATGGCTACACCTTC. The chain is built from TRBV4-3 and TRBJ1-2; no clear D. The V end was cut by 2 bases, the J end by 0 bases, with 7 bases between. Germline V lookup: CDR1 LGHNA, CDR2 YSLEER. The CDR3 totals 14 residues.

A few counts support this clonotype. The gene calls are TRBV10-3 and TRBJ2-5; D possibly corresponds to TRBD2 (6 bases). V was trimmed by 5 bases and J by 1 base, leaving 11 bases between them. The CDR3 length is 14 residues. From germline, CDR1 is ENHRY and CDR2 SYGVKD. In nucleotides, the CDR3 is TGTGCCATCAGTTGGGGGGTTGGCCAAGAGACCCAGTACTTC. Protein product: CAISWGVGQETQYF.

The sample holds a few counts of this clonotype. The chain links TRBV19 to TRBJ1-5; TRBD1 is a possible D gene (6 bases). V was pared by 4 bases and J by 0 bases, with 10 bases between. This CDR3 region has 15 residues. Germline assignment: CDR1 LNHDA and CDR2 SQIVND (reference sequence). CDR3 amino acids: CASSRGGGSNQPQHF. CDR3 coding DNA: TGTGCCAGTAGTAGGGGAGGGGGTAGCAATCAGCCCCAGCATTTT.

This chain uses TRBV19 with TRBJ2-1; possibly TRBD2 for D (6 bases). V was shortened by 8 bases and J by 9 bases, with 11 bases between the two germline ends. Germline loops: CDR1 LNHDA, CDR2 SQIVND (reference sequence). CDR3 length: 11 residues. Here the CDR3 DNA reads TGTGCCAGTTATAACGGGGGTGAGCAGTTCTTC. Translated, it gives CASYNGGEQFF.

The V and J genes are TRBV12-3 or TRBV12-4 and TRBJ2-3, with TRBD2 matching 8 bases. This CDR3 contains 13 residues. The trim removed 6 bases at V and 3 bases at J, leaving 2 bases unmatched. This CDR3 reads CASRLAETDTQYF. In DNA, the CDR3 is TGTGCCAGCAGACTAGCGGAAACAGATACGCAGTATTTT.

This clonotype was seen only a few times. The chain employs TRBV24-1 and TRBJ1-3; 8 bases align to TRBD1. The CDR3 totals 15 residues. Trimming cost V 3 bases and J 2 bases; bases outside gene matches: 2. CDR1 is KGHDR, CDR2 SFDVKD, per germline. The CDR3 DNA reads TGTGCCACCAGTGATCCGACAGGGGCTGGAAACACCATATATTTT. Protein sequence: CATSDPTGAGNTIYF.

This rearrangement joins TRBV19 to TRBJ1-5; D is uncertain. CDR1 and CDR2 from the germline V gene are LNHDA and SQIVND (reference sequence). The CDR3 runs to 16 residues. V lost 5 bases, J lost 0 bases, and 14 bases lay in between. CDR3 residues: CASSSWERSSNQPQHF. The CDR3 DNA follows: TGTGCCAGTAGTTCCTGGGAGCGAAGTAGCAATCAGCCCCAGCATTTT.

The V call is TRBV27, the J call TRBJ1-6; 8 positions match TRBD1. The CDR3 has 17 residues. V lost 8 bases to trimming and J lost 0 bases; unmatched junction nucleotides: 9. Germline assignment: CDR1 MNHEY and CDR2 SMNVEV (reference sequence). CDR3: CASHGQGESSYNSPLHF. CDR3 sequence (DNA): TGTGCCAGCCACGGACAGGGCGAGAGCTCCTATAATTCACCCCTCCACTTT.

Only a few counts were recorded for this clonotype. The V call is TRBV11-2, the J call TRBJ2-3; D may be TRBD2 (5 bases). The V end was cut by 2 bases, the J end by 4 bases, with 13 bases between. Germline values: CDR1 SGHAT, CDR2 FQNNGV. The CDR3 has 15 residues. CDR3 amino acids: CASSLRTGSPDTQYF. CDR3 sequence (DNA): TGTGCCAGCAGCTTAAGGACTGGGTCACCAGATACGCAGTATTTT.

This rearrangement joins TRBV28 to TRBJ1-5, with 9 bases identical to TRBD1. The V gene's germline CDR1 is MDHEN and CDR2 SYDVKM. J was trimmed by 6 bases and V by 2 bases; bases with no gene match: 14. There are 18 residues in the CDR3. The chain's CDR3 is CASSLSFTRTGVSQPQHF. The CDR3 coding sequence is TGTGCCAGCAGTTTAAGTTTTACACGGACAGGGGTGTCTCAGCCCCAGCATTTT.

The rearrangement uses TRBV9 and TRBJ2-1; 7 nucleotides agree with TRBD2. Germline V gene sequence: CDR1 SGDLS, CDR2 YYNGEE. CDR3 length equals 15 residues. J gave up 6 bases and V 6 bases, and 12 bases lay outside the gene matches. As DNA, the CDR3 is TGTGCCAGCAACCCCATAGGGACTACCTCCAATGAGCAGTTCTTC. This translates into CASNPIGTTSNEQFF. Drawing the rest from reference TRBV9 and TRBJ2-1, the complete variable domain is DSGVTQTPKHLITATGQRVTLRCSPRSGDLSVYWYQQSLDQGLQFLIQYYNGEERAKGNILERFSAQQFPDLHSELNLSSLELGDSALYFCASNPIGTTSNEQFFGPGTRLTVL.

The chain recombines TRBV18 with TRBJ2-3; weak D call: TRBD1 (5 bases). The CDR3 is 17 residues long. Trimming left V 4 bases short and J 4 bases short, with 21 bases between. CDR1 and CDR2 (germline): KGHSH, LQKENI. Here the CDR3 DNA reads TGTGCCAGCTCACTCTCGACAGTTAGCTCTAGTGCAGATACGCAGTATTTT. Its protein is CASSLSTVSSSADTQYF.

This clonotype showed up just a few times. The V call is TRBV7-9, the J call TRBJ1-2; D unresolved. The V gene lost 6 bases and the J gene lost 6 bases, with 17 bases spanning the gap. The length of the CDR3 is 14 residues. Germline V lookup: CDR1 SEHNR, CDR2 FQNEAQ (reference sequence). CDR3 residues: CASSSRTGEDGYTF. CDR3 nucleotide sequence: TGTGCCAGCAGTTCCCGTACTGGGGAGGATGGCTACACCTTC.

The J gene is TRBJ2-3, the V gene TRBV5-1, with D perhaps matching TRBD2 (5 bases). Germline V gene lookup returns CDR1 SGHRS and CDR2 YFSETQ. CDR3 length equals 17 residues. V was clipped by 1 base and J by 0 bases, with 15 bases between them. CDR3 sequence (DNA): TGCGCCAGCAGCTTGCGTACACCCGGGATTAGCACAGATACGCAGTATTTT. It specifies CASSLRTPGISTDTQYF.

The chain joins TRBV5-1 to TRBJ2-1; perhaps TRBD2 as D (6 bases). The CDR3 contains 13 residues. Germline CDR1 and CDR2: SGHRS and YFSETQ. V was pared by 3 bases and J by 6 bases, with 10 bases between. The CDR3 DNA is TGCGCCAGCAGCTGGGGGGAAGGCAATGAGCAGTTCTTC. Translating gives CASSWGEGNEQFF. Based on the CDR3 plus reference TRBV5-1 and TRBJ2-1, the full variable domain is KAGVTQTPRYLIKTRGQQVTLSCSPISGHRSVSWYQQTPGQGLQFLFEYFSETQRNKGNFPGRFSGRQFSNSRSEMNVSTLELGDSALYLCASSWGEGNEQFFGPGTRLTVL.

This clonotype came up a few times. This sequence joins TRBV15 and TRBJ2-1, with a possible D match to TRBD2 (5 bases). Trimming removed 0 bases at V and 10 bases at J, with 16 bases between. CDR3 size: 15 residues. Germline V gene data show CDR1 as LNHNV and CDR2 as YYDKDF (reference sequence). CDR3 in DNA: TGTGCCACCAGCAGAGATCGCGCTAGCCCTAGGGAGCAGTTCTTC. Encoded protein: CATSRDRASPREQFF.

This clonotype was observed a few times. This chain uses TRBV20-1 with TRBJ2-3; the match to TRBD1 covers 9 bases. The CDR3 is 15 amino acids. Germline assignment: CDR1 DFQATT and CDR2 SNEGSKA (reference sequence). The CDR3 DNA sequence: TGCAGCACAGGGGGCTCCCTTGCGGGCACAGATACGCAGTATTTT. Amino acids: CSTGGSLAGTDTQYF.